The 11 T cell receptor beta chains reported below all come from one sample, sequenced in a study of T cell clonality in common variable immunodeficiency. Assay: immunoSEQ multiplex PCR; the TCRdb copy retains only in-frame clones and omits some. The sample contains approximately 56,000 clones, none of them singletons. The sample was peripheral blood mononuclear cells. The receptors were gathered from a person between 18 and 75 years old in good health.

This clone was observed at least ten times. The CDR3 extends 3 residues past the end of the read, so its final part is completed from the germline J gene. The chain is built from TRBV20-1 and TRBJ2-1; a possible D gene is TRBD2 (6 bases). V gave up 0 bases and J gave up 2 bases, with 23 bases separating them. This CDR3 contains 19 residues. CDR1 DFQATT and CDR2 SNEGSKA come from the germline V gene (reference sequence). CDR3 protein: CSARENTPGVYPTYNEQFF. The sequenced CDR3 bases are TGCAGTGCTAGAGAGAATACCCCGGGGGTATACCCAACCTACAATGAG.

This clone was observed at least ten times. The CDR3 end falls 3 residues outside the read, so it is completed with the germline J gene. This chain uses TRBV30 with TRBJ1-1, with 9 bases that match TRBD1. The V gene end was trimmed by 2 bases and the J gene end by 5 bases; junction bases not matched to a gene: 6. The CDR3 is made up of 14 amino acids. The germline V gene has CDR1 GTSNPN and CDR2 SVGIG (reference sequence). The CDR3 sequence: CAWSTRQGGTEAFF. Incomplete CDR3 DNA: TGTGCCTGGAGTACACGACAGGGGGGGACTGAA. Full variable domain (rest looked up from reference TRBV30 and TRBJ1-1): SQTIHQWPATLVQPVGSPLSLECTVEGTSNPNLYWYRQAAGRGLQLLFYSVGIGQISSEVPQNLSASRPQDRQFILSSKKLLLSDSGFYLCAWSTRQGGTEAFFGQGTRLTVV.

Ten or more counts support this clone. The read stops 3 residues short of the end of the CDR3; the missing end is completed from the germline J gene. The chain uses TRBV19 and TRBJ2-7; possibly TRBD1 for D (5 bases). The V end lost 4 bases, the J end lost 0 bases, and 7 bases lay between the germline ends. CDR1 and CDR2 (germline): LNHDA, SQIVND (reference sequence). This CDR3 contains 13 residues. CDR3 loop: CASSRQTSYEQYF. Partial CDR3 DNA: TGTGCCAGTAGTAGACAGACCTCCTACGAG.

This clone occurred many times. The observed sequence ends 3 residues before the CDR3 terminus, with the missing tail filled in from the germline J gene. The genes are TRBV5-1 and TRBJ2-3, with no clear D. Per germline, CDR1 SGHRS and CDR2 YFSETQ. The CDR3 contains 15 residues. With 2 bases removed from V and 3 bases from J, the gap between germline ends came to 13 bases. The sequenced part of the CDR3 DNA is TGCGCCAGCAGCTTCGAGTCGGGTGGTACAGATACG. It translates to CASSFESGGTDT. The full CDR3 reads CASSFESGGTDTQYF.

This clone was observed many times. CDR3 DNA (partial): TGCGCCAGCAGCTTGGTAGCGGGGGGGCTTTCAGATACG. As protein: CASSLVAGGLSDT. The full-length CDR3 reads as CASSLVAGGLSDTQYF. The rearrangement joins TRBV5-1 to TRBJ2-3; 11 nucleotides match TRBD2. The read stops 3 residues short of the end of the CDR3; the missing end is completed from the germline J gene. Germline values: CDR1 SGHRS, CDR2 YFSETQ. J gave up 4 bases and V 0 bases, and 4 bases lay outside the gene matches. This CDR3 has 16 amino acids.

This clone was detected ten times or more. CDR3: CASRPTGGLSEQFF. CDR3 DNA, as far as it was read: TGTGCCAGCAGGCCAACGGGTGGGTTGAGTGAG. The gene calls are TRBV14 and TRBJ2-1; D is ambiguous. The sequence runs out 3 residues before the end of the CDR3; the remainder is reconstructed from the germline J gene. Between the trimmed V and J ends, which lost 6 bases and 9 bases, there was a span of 18 bases. The germline V gene has CDR1 SGHDN and CDR2 FVKESK. CDR3 length: 14 residues.

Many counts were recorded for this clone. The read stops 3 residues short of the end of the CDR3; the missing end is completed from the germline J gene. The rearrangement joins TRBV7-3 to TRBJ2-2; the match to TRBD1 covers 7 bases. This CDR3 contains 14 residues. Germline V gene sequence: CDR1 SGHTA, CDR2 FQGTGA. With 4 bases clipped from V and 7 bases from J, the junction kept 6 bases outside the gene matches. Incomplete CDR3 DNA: TGTGCCAGCAGCTCACAGGGGCTGGTCGGGGAG. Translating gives CASSSQGLVGE. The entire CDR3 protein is CASSSQGLVGELFF.

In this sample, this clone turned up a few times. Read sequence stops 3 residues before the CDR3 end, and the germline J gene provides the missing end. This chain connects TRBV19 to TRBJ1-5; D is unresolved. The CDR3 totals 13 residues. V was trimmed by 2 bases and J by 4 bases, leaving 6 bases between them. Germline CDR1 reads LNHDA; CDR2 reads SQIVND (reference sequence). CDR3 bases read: TGTGCCAGTAGTATAATAGGGAATCAGCCC. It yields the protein CASSIIGNQP. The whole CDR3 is CASSIIGNQPQHF.

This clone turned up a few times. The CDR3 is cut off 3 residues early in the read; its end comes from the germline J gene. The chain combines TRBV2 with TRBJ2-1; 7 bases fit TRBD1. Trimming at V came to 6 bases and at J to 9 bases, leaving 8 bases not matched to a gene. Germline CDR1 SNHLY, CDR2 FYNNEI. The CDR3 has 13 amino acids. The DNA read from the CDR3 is TGTGCCAGCAGGGGGACAGCTTTCGGTGAG. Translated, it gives CASRGTAFGE. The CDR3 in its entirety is CASRGTAFGEQFF.

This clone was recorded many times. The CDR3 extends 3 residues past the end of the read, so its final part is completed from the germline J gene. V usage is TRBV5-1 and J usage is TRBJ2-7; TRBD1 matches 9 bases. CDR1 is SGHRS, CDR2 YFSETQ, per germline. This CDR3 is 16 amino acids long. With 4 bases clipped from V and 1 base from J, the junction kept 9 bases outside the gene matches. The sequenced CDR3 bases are TGCGCCAGCAGCGGGGGAGGACAGGGGATTTCCTACGAG. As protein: CASSGGGQGISYE. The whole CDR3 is CASSGGGQGISYEQYF.

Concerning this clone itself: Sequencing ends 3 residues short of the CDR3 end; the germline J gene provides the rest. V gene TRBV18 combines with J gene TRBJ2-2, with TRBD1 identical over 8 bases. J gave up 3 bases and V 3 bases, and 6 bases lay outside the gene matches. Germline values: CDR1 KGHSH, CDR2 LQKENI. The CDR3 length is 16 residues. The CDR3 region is CASSPGQVRDTGELFF. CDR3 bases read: TGTGCCAGCTCACCGGGACAGGTTCGCGACACCGGGGAG. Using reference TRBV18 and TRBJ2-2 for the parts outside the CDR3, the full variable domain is NAGVMQNPRHLVRRRGQEARLRCSPMKGHSHVYWYRQLPEEGLKFMVYLQKENIIDESGMPKERFSAEFPKEGPSILRIQQVVRGDSAAYFCASSPGQVRDTGELFFGEGSRLTVL.